Reported below is one T cell receptor beta chain. This clone was seen more than once but under ten times. Its antigen remains undetermined. No clone much larger than this one lies a single base away; base qualities are absent. Other nucleotide sequences in the sample specify the same CDR3. The CDR3 regions of human TCRbeta chains were analyzed by immunosequencing. The authors processed their data as follows. Repertoire TCRs were matched against a reference library of SARS-CoV-2-specific TCRs generated with the MIRA antigen-specificity platform. Breadth meant the fraction of unique TCRs that were SARS-CoV-2-associated, whereas depth meant the fraction of total T cells that were SARS-CoV-2-associated. Using the MIRA data, every spike-specific TCR was mapped to the spike region that the TCR reacted to and assigned to either a CD4 or a CD8 class. Log10-transformed breadth and depth values were compared by one-way ANOVA with Sidak's multiple comparisons tests. TCRdb obtained this table from immuneACCESS and retained in-frame rearrangements with V and J assigned. These tables miss some clones; where compared with another copy, unresolved V genes account for less than half of the shortfall, and the remainder is unexplained. V and J calls and clone size come straight from that table; D and trimming were deduced from the DNA. The sample includes about 130,000 clones, with 90% to 95% observed a single time. The ten largest clones represent 6.5% to 8.5% of the sample.

The time point label corresponds to: about 28 days (+/-7) after the second vaccine dose. AZD1222 recipients given second doses at about 4 weeks or at about 12 weeks were pooled, since spike-specific TCR depth and breadth were not found to differ between the two schedules. Samples from vaccinated people were obtained from the UK trials COV001 and COV002, which included a single-blind randomized controlled phase 2/3 trial of AZD1222 (ChAdOx1 nCoV-19) in healthy adults. For TCRbeta chain sequencing, PBMC samples from trial participants were taken at day 0 and at day 28 after the second dose. This specimen belongs to a study of T cell responses to AZD1222 COVID-19 vaccine (dated by TCRdb to the early 2020s). About the study as a whole: A total of over 230 trial participants underwent TCR sequencing, of whom some 200 had received two doses of AZD1222 and approximately 25 had received two doses of the MenACWY control vaccine. Trial participants were enrolled by age into 18-55, 56-69 and 70-plus year subgroups, with about 150, 27 and 61 TCR-sequenced participants respectively.

V is reduced by 0 bases and J by 2 bases, leaving a spacing of 9 bases between them. CDR1 and CDR2 (MRHNA, SNTAGT) derive from the germline V gene. From its cysteine to its phenylalanine, the CDR3 spans 15 amino acids. The retained sequence is limited to the CDR3, 45 bases, with the frame set at the first base. The paper as a whole reports these results and caveats: Because no day 14 peak-response samples were available, repertoires were characterized only after the peak T cell response. Spike-specific TCR breadth and depth rose significantly after two AZD1222 doses compared with day 0 and with MenACWY recipients. In the small 56-69-year group, the increase in depth fell short of significance, most likely because of low power. Vaccine-associated CD4 TCRs spanned the whole spike protein, with dominant responses in regions 160-218 and 743-854. Reportedly, close to half of the unique spike-specific TCRs recognized epitopes lying outside the regions that are mutated in the B.1.351 and B.1.1.7 variants. Most participants were white British and females outnumbered males, and the authors suggested that clonal diversity may have been underestimated. Only five to seven AZD1222 recipients were SARS-CoV-2 seropositive at baseline, limiting conclusions about previously exposed vaccinees.

The sample here was peripheral blood, taken 28 days after the second AZD1222 dose. The source is an adult who received the AZD1222 COVID-19 vaccine. The chain uses TRBV6-4 and TRBJ2-3, and the D gene may be TRBD2, 7 bases matching. CDR3 reads: CASSDSGGATDTQYF. The nucleotide sequence reads TGTGCCAGCAGTGACTCGGGGGGGGCCACAGATACGCAGTATTTT.